Each of the 15 T cell receptor beta chains below was sequenced from the same sample in a study of cytomegalovirus exposure and HLA in healthy donors. PCR amplification relied on 60 Vbeta primers (plus 13 Jbeta primers). The assay was immunoSEQ multiplex PCR, and TCRdb's table has in-frame clones only and misses some. This table has about 92,000 clones, around 85% appearing once. The specimen was PBMCs. The receptors were sampled from a girl aged 2-10 years in good health and CMV-seropositive.

This rearrangement joins TRBV5-1 to TRBJ1-1, with D possibly being TRBD1 (5 bases). Germline CDR1 SGHRS, CDR2 YFSETQ. This CDR3 spans 15 amino acids. V lost 6 bases to trimming and J lost 1 base, with 16 bases between them. CDR3 DNA: TGCGCCAGCACCCTTGGCATTCAGGGGAACACTGAAGCTTTCTTT. This gives the protein CASTLGIQGNTEAFF.

The chain is built from TRBV4-1 and TRBJ1-1; D possibly corresponds to TRBD1 (6 bases). This CDR3 has 14 amino acids. Germline V gives CDR1 MGHRA, CDR2 YSYEKL. V was pared by 3 bases and J by 1 base, with 9 bases between. CDR3 region: CASSQQQGNTEAFF. Here the CDR3 DNA reads TGCGCCAGCAGCCAGCAACAGGGGAACACTGAAGCTTTCTTT.

The V call is TRBV30, the J call TRBJ1-1; tentative D call: TRBD1 (6 bases). V lost 2 bases to trimming and J lost 5 bases, with 12 bases between them. The CDR3 is made up of 13 amino acids. The germline V gene has CDR1 GTSNPN and CDR2 SVGIG (reference sequence). The CDR3 coding sequence is TGTGCCTGGAGTAGGGGGAAGGGTACTGAAGCTTTCTTT. It translates to CAWSRGKGTEAFF.

This chain links TRBV28 with TRBJ1-4, with D perhaps matching TRBD1 (5 bases). The V end was cut by 4 bases, the J end by 5 bases, with 14 bases between. Looked up from germline, CDR1 is MDHEN and CDR2 is SYDVKM. The CDR3 loop spans 15 amino acids. The CDR3 sequence: CASSWGGEENEKLFF. The CDR3 bases are TGTGCCAGCAGTTGGGGCGGGGAGGAAAATGAAAAACTGTTTTTT.

The chain employs TRBV2 and TRBJ2-1; D not certain. Trimming pared 6 bases from V and 1 base from J, leaving 19 bases between. This CDR3 contains 17 residues. Per the germline V gene, CDR1 is SNHLY and CDR2 is FYNNEI. The CDR3 region is CASSSDLTRISYNEQFF. CDR3 nucleotides: TGTGCCAGCAGCTCCGACCTGACAAGGATTTCCTACAATGAGCAGTTCTTC.

The chain joins TRBV6-6 to TRBJ2-1, with a possible D match to TRBD1 (5 bases). Germline V gives CDR1 MNHNY, CDR2 SVGAGI (reference sequence). V lost 5 bases and J lost 2, with 10 bases in between. This CDR3 comprises 14 residues. CDR3 coding DNA: TGTGCCAGCAGTCTCAGGGTGGCCTACAATGAGCAGTTCTTC. Protein: CASSLRVAYNEQFF.

The chain recombines TRBV5-1 with TRBJ2-5, with 7 bases that match TRBD1. The CDR3 runs to 15 residues. With V trimmed by 1 base and J by 5 bases, 8 bases remained unmatched. Germline CDR1 reads SGHRS; CDR2 reads YFSETQ. The CDR3 sequence is CASSLYTGARETQYF. The CDR3 nucleotides read TGCGCCAGCAGCTTGTACACAGGGGCGAGGGAGACCCAGTACTTC.

The chain combines TRBV18 with TRBJ1-1; 10 nucleotides agree with TRBD1. Unmatched junction bases numbered 12, after V lost 7 bases and J lost 1 base. This CDR3 has 17 amino acids. Germline assignment: CDR1 KGHSH and CDR2 LQKENI. As DNA, the CDR3 is TGTGCCAGCTGGGCGGGGACAGGGGTTGTTCGGAACACTGAAGCTTTCTTT. Translated, it gives CASWAGTGVVRNTEAFF.

The rearrangement joins TRBV19 to TRBJ2-3; 9 nucleotides align to TRBD2. CDR1 LNHDA and CDR2 SQIVND come from the germline V gene (reference sequence). This CDR3 contains 15 residues. J was trimmed by 2 bases and V by 5 bases; bases with no gene match: 5. CDR3 DNA: TGTGCCAGTAGTGATCGACTAGCGGTCACAGATACGCAGTATTTT. It codes for CASSDRLAVTDTQYF.

The V gene is TRBV5-1, the J gene TRBJ2-1; weak D call: TRBD2 (6 bases). Trimming removed 1 base at V and 0 bases at J, with 8 bases between. This CDR3 region has 15 residues. Germline V CDR1 and CDR2: SGHRS, YFSETQ. The CDR3 nucleotides read TGCGCCAGCAGCTTGACGGGGGTCTCCTACAATGAGCAGTTCTTC. This codes for CASSLTGVSYNEQFF.

The genes are TRBV4-3 and TRBJ1-4; no reliable D call. This CDR3 region has 13 residues. Germline CDR1 reads LGHNA; CDR2 reads YSLEER. V was trimmed by 1 base and J by 13 bases, leaving 13 bases between them. CDR3 nucleotides: TGCGCCAGCAGCCAAGGTCGGGATGGTAGACTGTTTTTT. It yields the protein CASSQGRDGRLFF.

This chain joins TRBV30 and TRBJ1-4; 7 bases are a match to TRBD1. The CDR3 extends over 14 amino acids. Germline V gene lookup returns CDR1 GTSNPN and CDR2 SVGIG (reference sequence). The V gene end was trimmed by 0 bases and the J gene end by 11 bases; junction bases not matched to a gene: 9. The CDR3 bases are TGTGCCTGGAGTGTACAAGTAAGGGACAGTAAACTGTTTTTT. Translation gives CAWSVQVRDSKLFF.

The rearrangement uses TRBV30 and TRBJ1-2; 7 nucleotides align to TRBD1. CDR1 is GTSNPN, CDR2 SVGIG, per germline (reference sequence). V was pared by 4 bases and J by 4 bases, with 21 bases of the junction left unmatched. The CDR3 consists of 18 residues. The CDR3, as DNA: TGTGCCTGGACCCCACTCCCGGGACAGCCAGGACCAGGCTATGGCTACACCTTC. Residues: CAWTPLPGQPGPGYGYTF.

The chain couples TRBV9 to TRBJ1-5; no clear D. The V gene's germline CDR1 is SGDLS and CDR2 YYNGEE. The CDR3 contains 15 residues. V was cut by 4 bases and J by 0 bases, with 11 bases left in between. The CDR3, as DNA: TGTGCCAGCAGCTCTGACGGAGATAGCAATCAGCCCCAGCATTTT. Encoded protein: CASSSDGDSNQPQHF.

The chain combines TRBV6-5 with TRBJ2-5, with D perhaps TRBD2 (5 bases). CDR1 and CDR2 (germline): MNHEY, SVGAGI. The CDR3 is 12 amino acids. V dropped 4 bases and J dropped 6 bases, with 9 bases sitting between them. DNA for the CDR3: TGTGCCAGCAGTTCCGGGGTAAAGACCCAGTACTTC. Translation: CASSSGVKTQYF.